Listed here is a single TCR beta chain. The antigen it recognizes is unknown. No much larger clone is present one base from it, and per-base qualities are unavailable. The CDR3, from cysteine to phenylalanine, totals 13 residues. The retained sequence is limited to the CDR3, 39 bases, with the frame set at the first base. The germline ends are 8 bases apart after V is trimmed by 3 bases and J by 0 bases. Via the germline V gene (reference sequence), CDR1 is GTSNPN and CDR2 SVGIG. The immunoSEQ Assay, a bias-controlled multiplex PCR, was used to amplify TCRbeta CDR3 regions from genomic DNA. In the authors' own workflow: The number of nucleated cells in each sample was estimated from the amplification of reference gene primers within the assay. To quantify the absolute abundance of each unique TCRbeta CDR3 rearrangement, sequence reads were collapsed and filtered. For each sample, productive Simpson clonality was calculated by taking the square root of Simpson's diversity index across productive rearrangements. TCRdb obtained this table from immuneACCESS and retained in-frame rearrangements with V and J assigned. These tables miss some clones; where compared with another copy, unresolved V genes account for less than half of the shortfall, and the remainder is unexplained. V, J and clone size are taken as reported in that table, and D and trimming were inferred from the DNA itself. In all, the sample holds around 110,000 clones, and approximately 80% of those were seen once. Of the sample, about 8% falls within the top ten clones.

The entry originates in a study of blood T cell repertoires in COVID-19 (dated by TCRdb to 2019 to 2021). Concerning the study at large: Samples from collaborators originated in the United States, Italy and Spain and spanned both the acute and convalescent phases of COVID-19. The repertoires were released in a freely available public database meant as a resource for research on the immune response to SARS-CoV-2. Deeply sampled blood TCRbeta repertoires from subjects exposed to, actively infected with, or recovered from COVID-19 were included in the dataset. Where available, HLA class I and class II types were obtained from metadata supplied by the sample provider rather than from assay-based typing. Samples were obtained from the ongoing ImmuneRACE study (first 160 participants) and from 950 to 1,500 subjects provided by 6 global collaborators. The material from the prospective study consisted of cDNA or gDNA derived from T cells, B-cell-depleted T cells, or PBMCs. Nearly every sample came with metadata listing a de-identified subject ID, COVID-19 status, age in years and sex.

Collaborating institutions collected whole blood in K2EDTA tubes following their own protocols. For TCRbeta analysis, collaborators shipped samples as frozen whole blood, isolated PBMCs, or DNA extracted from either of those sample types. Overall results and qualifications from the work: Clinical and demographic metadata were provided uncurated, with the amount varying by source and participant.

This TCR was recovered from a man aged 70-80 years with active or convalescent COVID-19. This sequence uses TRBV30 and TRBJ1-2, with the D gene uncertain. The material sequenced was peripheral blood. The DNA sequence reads TGTGCCTGGAGAACCGGTACTAACTATGGCTACACCTTC. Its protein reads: CAWRTGTNYGYTF. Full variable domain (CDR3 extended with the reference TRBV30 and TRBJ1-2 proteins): SQTIHQWPATLVQPVGSPLSLECTVEGTSNPNLYWYRQAAGRGLQLLFYSVGIGQISSEVPQNLSASRPQDRQFILSSKKLLLSDSGFYLCAWRTGTNYGYTFGSGTRLTVV.